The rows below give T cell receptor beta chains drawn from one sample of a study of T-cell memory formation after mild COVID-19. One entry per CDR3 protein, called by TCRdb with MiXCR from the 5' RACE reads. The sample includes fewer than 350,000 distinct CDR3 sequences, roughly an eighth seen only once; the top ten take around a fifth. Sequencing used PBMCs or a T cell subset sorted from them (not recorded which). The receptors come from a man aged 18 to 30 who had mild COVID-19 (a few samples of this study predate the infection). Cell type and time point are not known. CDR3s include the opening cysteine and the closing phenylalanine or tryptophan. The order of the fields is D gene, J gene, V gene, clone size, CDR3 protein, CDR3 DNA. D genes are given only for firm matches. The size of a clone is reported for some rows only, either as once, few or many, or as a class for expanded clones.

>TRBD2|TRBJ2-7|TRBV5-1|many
CASRTGLAGGEQYF
TGCGCCAGCCGAACCGGACTAGCGGGGGGCGAGCAGTACTTC
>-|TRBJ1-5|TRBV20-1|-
CSARVRRETGINQPQHF
TGCAGTGCTAGAGTCCGGCGGGAGACAGGAATCAATCAGCCCCAGCATTTT
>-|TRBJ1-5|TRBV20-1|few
CSATPGAQNYQPQHF
TGCAGTGCCACGCCGGGGGCCCAAAATTATCAGCCCCAGCATTTT
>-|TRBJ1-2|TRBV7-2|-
CASSAGVSNYGYTF
TGTGCCAGCAGCGCCGGGGTTTCCAACTATGGCTACACCTTC
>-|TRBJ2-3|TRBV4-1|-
CASSQDQTITDTQYF
TGCGCCAGCAGCCAAGATCAAACAATCACAGATACGCAGTATTTT
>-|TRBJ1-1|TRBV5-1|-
CASSFFQGNAEAFF
TGCGCCAGCAGCTTCTTTCAGGGGAATGCTGAAGCTTTCTTT
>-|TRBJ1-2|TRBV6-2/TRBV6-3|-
CASSRTVGGYTF
TGTGCCAGCAGCCGGACAGTCGGTGGCTACACCTTC
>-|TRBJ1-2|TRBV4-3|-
CASSQDPGTYGYTF
TGCGCCAGCAGCCAAGATCCGGGGACCTATGGCTACACCTTC
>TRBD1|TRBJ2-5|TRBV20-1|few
CSARDRQGAGETQYF
TGCAGTGCTAGAGATAGGCAGGGGGCTGGAGAGACCCAGTACTTC
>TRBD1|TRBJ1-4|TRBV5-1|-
CASSLKGQGATNEKLFF
TGCGCCAGCAGCTTGAAGGGACAGGGCGCAACTAATGAAAAACTGTTTTTT
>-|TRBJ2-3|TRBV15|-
CATSRDYTQTDTQYF
TGTGCCACCAGCAGAGATTATACGCAGACAGATACGCAGTATTTT
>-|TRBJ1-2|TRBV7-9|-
CASSLAGQWSGYTF
TGTGCCAGCAGCTTAGCCGGCCAGTGGTCGGGCTACACCTTC
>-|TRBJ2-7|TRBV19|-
CASSPGTSEEQYF
TGTGCCAGTAGTCCCGGGACGTCTGAAGAGCAGTACTTC
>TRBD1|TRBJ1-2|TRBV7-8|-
CASSPGTGGWSYGYTF
TGTGCCAGCAGCCCCGGGACAGGGGGCTGGAGCTATGGCTACACCTTC
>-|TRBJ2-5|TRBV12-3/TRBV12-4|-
CASSFRASQYF
TGTGCCAGCAGTTTTAGGGCTAGTCAGTACTTC
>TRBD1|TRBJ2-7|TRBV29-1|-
CSVALIGQEAEQYF
TGCAGCGTTGCTCTTATTGGACAGGAGGCCGAGCAGTACTTC